One and the same sample provided the 29 T cell receptor beta chains below, sequenced in a study of response to subunit inactivated influenza vaccine. TCRdb itself ran the RT-PCR reads through MiXCR, one entry per CDR3 protein. This table holds 500,000 to 700,000 distinct CDR3 sequences, 20% to 25% found once. The sample also formed part of further work on T cells expressing NK-cell markers. That source adds: With UMIs, 5'RACE template switching was used to make TCR beta cDNA.

Sequencing used CD4+ T cells sorted from PBMCs, obtained 11 to 12 days after vaccination. These TCRs come from a man aged 45-60 years who received an inactivated influenza vaccine.

This clonotype was detected many times. This chain links TRBV5-1 with TRBJ2-2, with D hard to call. The CDR3 has 15 residues. CDR1 and CDR2 (germline): SGHRS, YFSETQ. The V end was cut by 4 bases, the J end by 5 bases, with 15 bases between. CDR3 DNA sequence: TGCGCCAGCAGCCTTGGTACAAGTCATACCGGGGAGCTGTTTTTT. It encodes CASSLGTSHTGELFF.

The CDR3 DNA reads TGTGCCAGCAGCTTAGAGGTAGGGCAGCTCAATCAGCCCCAGCATTTT. This gives the protein CASSLEVGQLNQPQHF. The rearrangement links TRBV7-8 to TRBJ1-5; D is uncertain. The CDR3 totals 16 residues. CDR1 is SGHVS and CDR2 is FQNEAQ in the germline V gene. Trimming pared 1 base from V and 3 bases from J, leaving 13 bases between.

This clonotype showed up just a few times. The genes are TRBV6-5 and TRBJ2-2, with 7 positions matching TRBD2. The CDR3 covers 16 residues. Trimming removed 2 bases from V and 2 bases from J; junction bases left unmatched: 5. The germline CDR1 and CDR2 sequences are MNHEY and SVGAGI. Here the CDR3 DNA reads TGTGCCAGCAGTTACCACGGGAGGCCAAACACCGGGGAGCTGTTTTTT. This encodes CASSYHGRPNTGELFF.

V gene TRBV20-1 combines with J gene TRBJ1-5; D gene uncertain. The germline V and J ends were trimmed by 1 base and 2 bases, with 21 bases remaining between them. This CDR3 region has 18 residues. CDR1 is DFQATT and CDR2 is SNEGSKA in the germline V gene (reference sequence). The CDR3 nucleotides read TGCAGTGCTAGAGCGGTCAGAGGAGCGTGGAGGGGCAATCAGCCCCAGCATTTT. The encoded protein is CSARAVRGAWRGNQPQHF.

The chain links TRBV15 to TRBJ2-7; 10 bases align to TRBD2. V was pared by 1 base and J by 4 bases, with 10 bases of the junction left unmatched. The CDR3 consists of 17 residues. CDR1 LNHNV and CDR2 YYDKDF come from the germline V gene (reference sequence). CDR3 loop: CATSRVMASGSFYEQYF. The CDR3 bases are TGTGCCACCAGCAGAGTCATGGCTAGCGGGAGTTTTTACGAGCAGTACTTC.

This clonotype was detected only a few times. J is TRBJ1-2 and V is TRBV4-3; D may be TRBD1 (5 bases). This CDR3 has 15 amino acids. Germline loops: CDR1 LGHNA, CDR2 YSLEER. The V gene lost 0 bases and the J gene lost 2 bases, with 10 bases spanning the gap. CDR3 residues: CASSQEGRGNYGYTF. The DNA for the CDR3 is TGCGCCAGCAGCCAAGAGGGTCGGGGGAACTATGGCTACACCTTC.

V gene TRBV18 combines with J gene TRBJ2-1; 8 bases align to TRBD1. Germline V gives CDR1 KGHSH, CDR2 LQKENI. Trimming cost V 5 bases and J 7 bases; bases outside gene matches: 10. This CDR3 is built from 15 residues. The CDR3 loop reads CASSSDRGGLNEQFF. The CDR3 DNA is TGTGCCAGCTCATCAGACAGGGGTGGGTTGAATGAGCAGTTCTTC. The whole variable domain, remainder taken from reference TRBV18 and TRBJ2-1, is NAGVMQNPRHLVRRRGQEARLRCSPMKGHSHVYWYRQLPEEGLKFMVYLQKENIIDESGMPKERFSAEFPKEGPSILRIQQVVRGDSAAYFCASSSDRGGLNEQFFGPGTRLTVL.

J is TRBJ1-2 and V is TRBV6-1; D unclear. Trimming took off 6 bases at V and 2 bases at J, with 13 bases between the two ends. The CDR3 spans 14 residues. CDR1 and CDR2 (germline): MNHNS, SASEGT. CDR3 region: CASSEPVGNYGYTF. The CDR3 bases are TGTGCCAGCAGCGAACCTGTCGGGAACTATGGCTACACCTTC.

The sample holds a few counts of this clonotype. CDR3 DNA sequence: TGTGCCAGCAGTTACCCGGTGGTTGGCACGCAGTATTTT. Protein: CASSYPVVGTQYF. This sequence joins TRBV6-2 or TRBV6-3 and TRBJ2-3; D is ambiguous. The CDR3 contains 13 residues. Per the germline V gene, CDR1 is MNHEY and CDR2 is SVGEGT. V was pared by 2 bases and J by 9 bases, with 12 bases between.

In its sample, this clonotype was seen many times. The chain employs TRBV12-3 or TRBV12-4 and TRBJ2-1; 7 bases agree with TRBD1. This CDR3 region has 14 residues. With 5 bases clipped from V and 4 bases from J, the junction kept 5 bases outside the gene matches. The CDR3, as DNA: TGTGCCAGCAGTCTCGGGACAGCGTACAATGAGCAGTTCTTC. Its translation: CASSLGTAYNEQFF.

The chain combines TRBV12-3 or TRBV12-4 with TRBJ2-5; weak D call: TRBD1 (6 bases). Trimming cost V 8 bases and J 5 bases, with 24 bases left between them. The CDR3 loop spans 16 amino acids. CDR3 DNA: TGTGCCAGCCAGCAGTTTACCCTACAGGGACGGGAGACCCAGTACTTC. This codes for CASQQFTLQGRETQYF.

The chain carries TRBV18 and TRBJ1-5, with D maybe TRBD1 (5 bases). Germline loops: CDR1 KGHSH, CDR2 LQKENI. The V and J ends lost 3 bases and 4 bases respectively, with 16 bases between them. This CDR3 has 16 residues. CDR3 DNA sequence: TGTGCCAGCTCACCCTCCTCCGGGACGGTGAATCAGCCCCAGCATTTT. Translating it yields CASSPSSGTVNQPQHF.

The CDR3 DNA follows: TGTGCCATCAGTGTTGGCCAGGGCGTACCCTACGAGCAGTACTTC. As protein: CAISVGQGVPYEQYF. The chain couples TRBV10-3 to TRBJ2-7, with D perhaps TRBD1 (5 bases). CDR3 size: 15 residues. Trimming took off 4 bases at V and 2 bases at J, with 15 bases between the two ends. CDR1 is ENHRY and CDR2 is SYGVKD in the germline V gene.

This clonotype has a handful of counts. The CDR3 DNA follows: TGCAGTGCCCCCGGACTGTCGGGCAGCAATCAGCCCCAGCATTTT. Encoded protein: CSAPGLSGSNQPQHF. The chain uses TRBV20-1 and TRBJ1-5; D gene unclear. CDR3 length: 15 residues. Germline CDR1 reads DFQATT; CDR2 reads SNEGSKA (reference sequence). With 6 bases removed from V and 1 base from J, the gap between germline ends came to 16 bases.

The chain has TRBV5-1 and TRBJ1-1; TRBD1 is a possible D gene (5 bases). Germline assignment: CDR1 SGHRS and CDR2 YFSETQ. Trimming stripped 4 bases from V and 11 bases from J, with 12 bases between. The CDR3 has 11 amino acids. The DNA of the CDR3 is TGCGCCAGCAGCAATGGCAGGGCCGCTTTCTTT. This encodes CASSNGRAAFF.

This clonotype has only a few counts. The chain has TRBV11-2 and TRBJ2-1; 9 bases line up with TRBD1. The V segment lost 5 bases and the J segment 5 bases; nucleotides outside the gene matches: 7. Germline CDR1 reads SGHAT; CDR2 reads FQNNGV. This CDR3 is 15 amino acids long. In DNA form, the CDR3 reads TGTGCCAGCAGCACACCCGGGACAGGGAACAATGAGCAGTTCTTC. Translation: CASSTPGTGNNEQFF.

This clonotype was counted between two and nine times. The chain employs TRBV3-1 and TRBJ2-4; unclear D gene. Trimming removed 0 bases at V and 0 bases at J, with 6 bases between. CDR1 and CDR2 (germline): LGHDT, YNNKEL (reference sequence). CDR3 length: 15 residues. The chain's CDR3 is CASSQERLAKNIQYF. Here the CDR3 DNA reads TGTGCCAGCAGCCAAGAGAGATTAGCCAAAAACATTCAGTACTTC.

V is TRBV24-1 and J is TRBJ1-2; 7 bases map to TRBD1. The CDR3 covers 18 residues. The ends lost 2 bases at V and 4 bases at J; junction bases unmatched: 15. The V gene's germline CDR1 is KGHDR and CDR2 SFDVKD. CDR3 residues: CATSDSREGGNSPYGYTF. The DNA of the CDR3 is TGTGCCACCAGTGATTCTCGTGAAGGGGGCAATTCTCCCTATGGCTACACCTTC.

The rearrangement uses TRBV28 and TRBJ1-5; D not certain. The CDR3 extends over 14 amino acids. Trimming took 7 bases from V and 0 from J, leaving 10 bases between them. Germline loops: CDR1 MDHEN, CDR2 SYDVKM. CDR3 sequence (DNA): TGTGCCAGCACCGAGGGCGGTAGCAATCAGCCCCAGCATTTT. The encoded protein is CASTEGGSNQPQHF.

This clonotype was seen only a few times. CDR3: CATSRGLAGNNEQFF. In nucleotides, the CDR3 is TGTGCCACCAGCAGGGGACTAGCGGGGAACAATGAGCAGTTCTTC. The V call is TRBV15, the J call TRBJ2-1, with TRBD2 matching 13 bases. The germline V gene encodes CDR1 LNHNV and CDR2 YYDKDF (reference sequence). The V and J ends lost 3 bases and 5 bases, in that order; junction bases with no gene match: 1. This CDR3 is built from 15 residues.

A few counts support this clonotype. This rearrangement joins TRBV10-3 to TRBJ2-3; 10 bases align to TRBD1. This CDR3 is 15 amino acids long. Germline assignment: CDR1 ENHRY and CDR2 SYGVKD. J gave up 4 bases and V 0 bases, and 1 base lay outside the gene matches. DNA of the CDR3: TGTGCCATCAGTGAGTCAGGGACAGGGGCAGATACGCAGTATTTT. Protein: CAISESGTGADTQYF.

The chain employs TRBV5-1 and TRBJ2-7; 10 bases are shared with TRBD1. The CDR3 runs to 13 residues. V shed 4 bases and J 8 bases; nucleotides not matched to a gene: 6. The germline CDR1 and CDR2 sequences are SGHRS and YFSETQ. The CDR3 reads CASSAGQGGQQYF. In nucleotides, the CDR3 is TGCGCCAGCAGCGCCGGACAGGGGGGCCAGCAGTACTTC.

The sample holds a few counts of this clonotype. This chain connects TRBV4-3 to TRBJ1-2; D not resolved. CDR1 and CDR2 from the germline V gene are LGHNA and YSLEER. Trimming shortened V by 3 bases and J by 2 bases, and 10 bases separated the two germline ends. CDR3 length: 14 residues. Here the CDR3 DNA reads TGCGCCAGCAGCCAGATTAAGGCAAACTATGGCTACACCTTC. This sequence encodes CASSQIKANYGYTF.

The rearrangement joins TRBV7-2 to TRBJ2-1; 13 nucleotides agree with TRBD2. From germline, CDR1 is SGHTA and CDR2 FQGNSA. Trimming took 5 bases from V and 9 from J; bases not matched to a gene: 7. The length of the CDR3 is 15 residues. DNA for the CDR3: TGTGCCAGCAGCGAACTAGCGGGGGGGCCTGTTGAGCAGTTCTTC. Translated: CASSELAGGPVEQFF.

V is TRBV7-3 and J is TRBJ2-1; 8 bases match TRBD1. The length of the CDR3 is 13 residues. Germline V lookup: CDR1 SGHTA, CDR2 FQGTGA. V lost 5 bases to trimming and J lost 8 bases; unmatched junction nucleotides: 5. The CDR3 reads CASSPTGADEQFF. CDR3 DNA sequence: TGTGCCAGCAGCCCGACAGGGGCAGATGAGCAGTTCTTC.

The chain is built from TRBV20-1 and TRBJ2-3; a weak D match, TRBD2 (6 bases). The CDR3 has 14 residues. Germline values: CDR1 DFQATT, CDR2 SNEGSKA (reference sequence). The germline V and J ends were trimmed by 3 bases and 1 base, with 11 bases remaining between them. CDR3 in DNA: TGCAGTGCTAGTTGGGCGGGGCGCACAGATACGCAGTATTTT. It yields the protein CSASWAGRTDTQYF.

This clonotype was observed a few times. The CDR3, as DNA: TGCAGTGCTGGGACAGGGGAGGGGACCTATAGCAATCAGCCCCAGCATTTT. Amino acid sequence: CSAGTGEGTYSNQPQHF. J is TRBJ1-5 and V is TRBV20-1; 10 bases align to TRBD1. With 5 bases clipped from V and 0 bases from J, the junction kept 10 bases outside the gene matches. This CDR3 is built from 17 residues. CDR1 and CDR2 (germline): DFQATT, SNEGSKA (reference sequence).

This clonotype was counted many times. The chain joins TRBV20-1 to TRBJ2-7; 7 bases are a match to TRBD2. Germline-derived CDR1 and CDR2 are DFQATT and SNEGSKA (reference sequence). The CDR3 spans 16 residues. V trimming: 3 bases; J trimming: 5 bases; junction bases outside the gene matches: 16. DNA for the CDR3: TGCAGTGCTAGTGGGGCTGGTGGGAGGGCCGTCGACGAGCAGTACTTC. Protein product: CSASGAGGRAVDEQYF.

The CDR3 here is CASSQIGISYNEQFF. The CDR3 region has the DNA TGCGCCAGCAGCCAAATCGGGATCTCCTACAATGAGCAGTTCTTC. This sequence joins TRBV5-1 and TRBJ2-1; tentative D call: TRBD2 (5 bases). The CDR3 length is 15 residues. Between the trimmed V and J ends, which lost 4 bases and 0 bases, there was a span of 11 bases. Germline V gives CDR1 SGHRS, CDR2 YFSETQ.